This T cell receptor beta chain was retrieved from a study of technical replicates of blood from a handful of donors. The CDR3 contains 12 residues. The V end was cut by 4 bases, the J end by 6 bases, with 7 bases between. From germline, CDR1 is MNHEY and CDR2 SVGAGI. TCRdb keeps only in-frame clones here, not all; method: immunoSEQ multiplex PCR. Of tens of thousands of clones in the sample, approximately 95% were seen once. This TCR was recovered from a human donor in good health. This chain joins TRBV6-5 and TRBJ1-5; D may be TRBD1 (6 bases). Sequenced material: T cells isolated from PBMCs. The DNA for the CDR3 is TGTGCCAGCAGTTTCAGGGGTCAGCCCCAGCATTTT. Translation gives CASSFRGQPQHF.